The T cell receptor (beta chain) described here comes from a study of blood T cell repertoires in COVID-19. Across the whole study: Some COVID-19 samples were acute and others convalescent; all came from the United States, Italy and Spain.

V shed 4 bases and J 8 bases; nucleotides not matched to a gene: 7. The CDR3 is 15 amino acids. Germline CDR1 reads SGHRS; CDR2 reads YFSETQ. The Seattle site enrolled patients during active infection and followed them longitudinally. Authors' processing steps: Reference gene primer amplification in the assay estimated nucleated cell counts. Profiling relied on immunoSEQ multiplex PCR, and the TCRdb table lists in-frame clones only, not all of them. That table furnishes V, J and clone size, whereas the DNA furnished D and trimming. Here the sample spans over 200,000 clones, around 90% being singletons.

This TCR was recovered from a man in his 60s with COVID-19, enrolled during active disease. J is TRBJ1-6 and V is TRBV5-1; 9 bases are a match to TRBD1. Sequenced input: peripheral blood. In nucleotides, the CDR3 is TGCGCCAGCAGCATATCGACAGGGGGTTATTCACCCCTCCACTTT. The encoded protein is CASSISTGGYSPLHF.